These 8 T cell receptor beta chains were sequenced from one sample in a study of identical twins (TCRdb year 2016). The library was generated by 5' RACE. The sample was run on an Illumina HiSeq 2000. TCRdb trimmed public reads at Q25 via fastp, called clones via MiXCR and kept in-frame beta chains. Each entry merges the rows of one CDR3 protein and shows their most common DNA and genes. This sample has 200,000 to 250,000 distinct CDR3 sequences in its table, and 6% to 9% of those were observed once. Together, the top ten hold approximately 2% of the sample. This sample also belongs to another study, concerning yellow fever vaccine responses in identical twins.

The sample was memory (CD45RO+) T cells sorted from blood. The cell subset or site label, as the study defines it: CD45RO+ enriched T cells. The receptors stem from a woman aged 18-29 years in good health.

This clonotype was seen ten or more times. This chain joins TRBV15 and TRBJ2-2; 8 nucleotides agree with TRBD1. Per germline, CDR1 LNHNV and CDR2 YYDKDF (reference sequence). After removal of 0 bases from V and 0 bases from J, the junction contained 3 bases not matched to a gene. This CDR3 contains 17 residues. CDR3 amino acids: CATSRDPGGANTGELFF. The DNA for the CDR3 is TGTGCCACCAGCAGAGATCCAGGGGGCGCGAACACCGGGGAGCTGTTTTTT.

This clonotype was seen at least ten times. The rearrangement links TRBV5-1 to TRBJ2-5; D not certain. Trimming stripped 0 bases from V and 4 bases from J, with 13 bases between. The CDR3 runs 15 residues. Germline V CDR1 and CDR2: SGHRS, YFSETQ. The CDR3 loop is CASSLASGGGETQYF. The CDR3 DNA follows: TGCGCCAGCAGCTTGGCCTCAGGTGGCGGAGAGACCCAGTACTTC.

This clonotype was observed a few times. V is TRBV25-1 and J is TRBJ2-5; D is possibly TRBD1 or TRBD2 (5 bases each). V was clipped by 1 base and J by 4 bases, with 10 bases between them. Germline values: CDR1 MGHDK, CDR2 SYGVNS. The CDR3 has 14 amino acids. The CDR3 spells CASSESGTRETQYF. CDR3 sequence (DNA): TGTGCCAGCAGTGAATCCGGGACCCGAGAGACCCAGTACTTC.

This clonotype has only a few counts. The J gene is TRBJ2-7, the V gene TRBV20-1; 8 nucleotides agree with TRBD1. J lost 5 bases, V lost 0 bases, and 9 bases had no gene match. Germline CDR1 reads DFQATT; CDR2 reads SNEGSKA (reference sequence). This CDR3 spans 15 amino acids. The CDR3 DNA reads as TGCAGTGCTAGAGATCGGGTCAGGGGGCCCGACGAGCAGTACTTC. It yields the protein CSARDRVRGPDEQYF.

This clonotype was detected only a few times. The V gene is TRBV10-3, the J gene TRBJ2-7, with 9 bases fitting TRBD2. CDR3 size: 14 residues. CDR1 is ENHRY and CDR2 is SYGVKD in the germline V gene. V shed 6 bases, J shed 0 bases, and the junction held 3 bases outside the gene matches. The CDR3 loop is CAIRASGDSYEQYF. The CDR3 DNA sequence: TGTGCCATCAGGGCTAGCGGGGACTCCTACGAGCAGTACTTC.

The sample holds many counts of this clonotype. The V call is TRBV6-2 or TRBV6-3, the J call TRBJ2-1; TRBD1 matches 10 bases. After removal of 5 bases from V and 5 bases from J, the junction contained 3 bases not matched to a gene. CDR1 and CDR2 (germline): MNHEY, SVGEGT. The CDR3 sequence is 14 residues long. The CDR3 here is CASSGQGVDNEQFF. The CDR3, as DNA: TGTGCCAGCAGTGGACAGGGGGTGGACAATGAGCAGTTCTTC.

The chain combines TRBV20-1 with TRBJ2-5; TRBD2 matches 9 bases. CDR1 and CDR2 from the germline V gene are DFQATT and SNEGSKA (reference sequence). Losses at the gene ends were 0 bases for V and 1 base for J; bases not matched to a gene: 6. This CDR3 comprises 16 residues. The CDR3 nucleotides are TGCAGTGCTAGAGATCCTGTACTAGCGGGCCAAGAGACCCAGTACTTC. This encodes CSARDPVLAGQETQYF.

The chain joins TRBV28 to TRBJ1-6; TRBD1 is a possible D gene (5 bases). This CDR3 region has 16 residues. The germline gives CDR1 MDHEN, CDR2 SYDVKM. V was shortened by 1 base and J by 6 bases, with 13 bases between the two germline ends. CDR3 nucleotide sequence: TGTGCCAGCAGTTTATTCCCGGGGCAGGGTAATTCACCCCTCCACTTT. Amino acids: CASSLFPGQGNSPLHF.